The 32 T cell receptor beta chains given below trace back to one sample, sequenced in a study of human T cells and chemical hapten exposure. TCRdb re-called the RACE reads with MiXCR, one entry per CDR3 protein. This sample has some 77,000 distinct CDR3 sequences; about a tenth occur once, and the top ten carry more than 1.1%. Sample time point: patch test 1, 2 weeks after DPC sensitization. Treatment: therapeutic diphenylcyclopropenone sensitization with weekly scalp DPC. The specimen was whole blood, collected in connection with sensitization to the hapten diphenylcyclopropenone (DPC). The source of these receptors is a woman between 50 and 59 years old with alopecia areata. Some clones in this sample may be carry-over from other donors' samples.

The sample holds a few counts of this clonotype. J is TRBJ1-4 and V is TRBV4-3, with TRBD1 as a possible D gene (5 bases). The CDR3 runs to 16 residues. V lost 1 base, J lost 7 bases, and 16 bases lay in between. Looked up from germline, CDR1 is LGHNA and CDR2 is YSLEER. For the CDR3, the DNA is TGCGCCAGCAGCCAAGCGGCGGGGGGGTACGGTGAAAAACTGTTTTTT. It is translated as CASSQAAGGYGEKLFF.

The V call is TRBV7-9, the J call TRBJ2-1, with 9 nucleotides matching TRBD2. Looked up from germline, CDR1 is SEHNR and CDR2 is FQNEAQ (reference sequence). This CDR3 comprises 17 residues. J was trimmed by 7 bases and V by 1 base; bases with no gene match: 11. The DNA of the CDR3 is TGTGCCAGCAGCTTAGGCCCGGGTAGCGGGAGACCTAATGAGCAGTTCTTC. It codes for CASSLGPGSGRPNEQFF.

This clonotype was counted many times. The V gene is TRBV29-1, the J gene TRBJ1-2, with 9 bases that match TRBD1. This CDR3 spans 13 amino acids. The junction had 5 bases not matched to a gene; V was cut back by 4 bases and J by 5 bases. The germline V gene has CDR1 SQVTM and CDR2 ANQGSEA. The CDR3 DNA is TGCAGCGTTGTTGGGACAGGGAGGTATGGCTACACCTTC. Its protein product is CSVVGTGRYGYTF.

This clonotype came up a few times. The chain couples TRBV29-1 to TRBJ2-7; D is unresolved. The V gene lost 1 base and the J gene lost 2 bases, with 3 bases spanning the gap. The CDR3 runs 11 residues. Germline CDR1 reads SQVTM; CDR2 reads ANQGSEA. The CDR3 nucleotides are TGCAGCGTTGAAGCCACCTACGAGCAGTACTTC. Its translation: CSVEATYEQYF.

V and J are TRBV28 and TRBJ1-5; 8 bases map to TRBD1. Germline CDR1 and CDR2: MDHEN and SYDVKM. V shed 6 bases and J 5 bases; nucleotides not matched to a gene: 6. This CDR3 has 14 residues. CDR3 sequence reads: CASRGTGGHQPQHF. CDR3 bases: TGTGCCAGCAGGGGGACAGGCGGCCATCAGCCCCAGCATTTT.

This clonotype was seen a few times. The chain is built from TRBV5-8 and TRBJ1-2; possible D gene TRBD1, 5 bases. The CDR3 runs 13 residues. Looked up from germline, CDR1 is SGHTS and CDR2 is YDEGEE. Trimming removed 2 bases at V and 4 bases at J, with 9 bases between. The CDR3, as DNA: TGTGCCAGCAGCTTTGAGGGGCCCTATGGCTACACCTTC. Encoded protein: CASSFEGPYGYTF. The complete variable domain, with remaining parts taken from reference TRBV5-8 and TRBJ1-2, reads EAGVTQSPTHLIKTRGQQATLRCSPISGHTSVYWYQQALGLGLQFLLWYDEGEERNRGNFPPRFSGRQFPNYSSELNVNALELEDSALYLCASSFEGPYGYTFGSGTRLTVV.

The chain employs TRBV10-2 and TRBJ1-4; no clear D gene. The ends were cut back, 7 bases at V and 3 bases at J, with 15 bases in the middle. The CDR3 totals 15 residues. Per the germline V gene, CDR1 is WSHSY and CDR2 is SAAADI. CDR3 DNA: TGCGCCAGCACCCCCGGTGGTTATTCTAATGAAAAACTGTTTTTT. This sequence encodes CASTPGGYSNEKLFF.

This clonotype was seen at least ten times. V gene TRBV20-1 combines with J gene TRBJ1-4; 11 bases map to TRBD1. Trimming took 5 bases from V and 2 from J; bases not matched to a gene: 7. The germline CDR1 and CDR2 sequences are DFQATT and SNEGSKA (reference sequence). The CDR3 is 16 amino acids. CDR3 DNA sequence: TGCAGTGCTCACAGCGGACAGGGGGCTACTAATGAAAAACTGTTTTTT. Translation: CSAHSGQGATNEKLFF.

The chain is built from TRBV19 and TRBJ2-1; D remains ambiguous. Trimming cost V 2 bases and J 12 bases, with 8 bases left between them. The CDR3 has 11 amino acids. The germline gives CDR1 LNHDA, CDR2 SQIVND (reference sequence). Here the CDR3 DNA reads TGTGCCAGTAGTATACCCGGCCGGCAGTTCTTC. Residues: CASSIPGRQFF. Variable domain in full (rest from reference TRBV19 and TRBJ2-1): DGGITQSPKYLFRKEGQNVTLSCEQNLNHDAMYWYRQDPGQGLRLIYYSQIVNDFQKGDIAEGYSVSREKKESFPLTVTSAQKNPTAFYLCASSIPGRQFFGPGTRLTVL.

This clonotype has more than one count but fewer than ten. The chain joins TRBV4-2 to TRBJ1-4; maybe TRBD1 (5 bases). V was pared by 1 base and J by 0 bases, with 9 bases between. Germline assignment: CDR1 LGHNA and CDR2 YNFKEQ. The CDR3 has 16 amino acids. The CDR3 is CASSQGGGATNEKLFF. The CDR3 DNA is TGTGCCAGCAGCCAAGGCGGAGGGGCAACTAATGAAAAACTGTTTTTT.

This clonotype was seen a handful of times. V gene TRBV20-1 combines with J gene TRBJ2-1, with 13 bases that match TRBD2. Germline values: CDR1 DFQATT, CDR2 SNEGSKA (reference sequence). V lost 0 bases, J lost 6 bases, and 2 bases stayed unmatched. The CDR3 is 15 amino acids. Here the CDR3 reads CSARDWTSGSNEQFF. DNA of the CDR3: TGCAGTGCTAGAGATTGGACTAGCGGGAGCAATGAGCAGTTCTTC.

CDR3 in DNA: TGCAGCGTTGTACGGGGGGAGAACACTGAAGCTTTCTTT. Its translation is CSVVRGENTEAFF. The chain couples TRBV29-1 to TRBJ1-1; D might be TRBD1 (5 bases). Germline V lookup: CDR1 SQVTM, CDR2 ANQGSEA. This CDR3 contains 13 residues. With 4 bases removed from V and 1 base from J, the gap between germline ends came to 10 bases.

The CDR3 sequence: CASSEKSGSDEQYF. The CDR3 coding sequence is TGCGCCAGCAGCGAAAAGAGCGGGAGTGACGAGCAGTACTTC. The gene calls are TRBV4-3 and TRBJ2-7; TRBD2 agrees at 8 bases. V lost 5 bases, J lost 5 bases, and 8 bases stayed unmatched. The germline CDR1 and CDR2 sequences are LGHNA and YSLEER. The CDR3 covers 14 residues.

This sequence joins TRBV7-6 and TRBJ2-1; 8 nucleotides agree with TRBD2. There are 13 residues in the CDR3. CDR1 and CDR2 (germline): SGHVS, FNYEAQ. Trimming removed 9 bases from V and 5 bases from J; junction bases left unmatched: 6. DNA for the CDR3: TGTGCCAGTCGCGGAGCGGGAGACAATGAGCAGTTCTTC. Translating it yields CASRGAGDNEQFF.

The chain carries TRBV20-1 and TRBJ1-5; the match to TRBD1 covers 8 bases. CDR1 is DFQATT, CDR2 SNEGSKA, per germline (reference sequence). The V segment lost 6 bases and the J segment 9 bases; nucleotides outside the gene matches: 10. This CDR3 has 13 residues. CDR3 region: CSAPGTGLRPQHF. The CDR3 region has the DNA TGCAGTGCGCCCGGGACAGGTCTTCGGCCCCAGCATTTT.

The chain is built from TRBV29-1 and TRBJ2-7, with TRBD2 matching over 8 bases. From germline, CDR1 is SQVTM and CDR2 ANQGSEA. CDR3 length equals 15 residues. J was trimmed by 1 base and V by 4 bases; bases with no gene match: 9. The DNA for the CDR3 is TGCAGCGTTGTGGTAAGCGGGAGACAATCCTACGAGCAGTACTTC. It translates to CSVVVSGRQSYEQYF.

V gene TRBV18 combines with J gene TRBJ2-3; 8 bases match TRBD2. The CDR3 totals 14 residues. The germline CDR1 and CDR2 sequences are KGHSH and LQKENI. The V and J ends lost 3 bases and 2 bases, in that order; junction bases with no gene match: 1. In nucleotides, the CDR3 is TGTGCCAGCTCACCTAGCGGGAACACAGATACGCAGTATTTT. Its protein product is CASSPSGNTDTQYF.

The chain joins TRBV18 to TRBJ2-5; D is undetermined. V was trimmed by 2 bases and J by 5 bases, leaving 6 bases between them. The CDR3 consists of 12 residues. Germline CDR1 and CDR2: KGHSH and LQKENI. CDR3 sequence (DNA): TGTGCCAGCTCACCAGGGATCGAGACCCAGTACTTC. Protein: CASSPGIETQYF.

This clonotype was observed a few times. V usage is TRBV21-1 and J usage is TRBJ2-5; the table's D gene call, TRBD2, was not cross checked with the DNA. TRBV21-1 is flagged as a pseudogene. This CDR3 region has 16 residues. CDR3 coding DNA: TGTGCCAGCAGCCCGCCCAGCGGGAGGGTCCAAGAGACCCAGTACTTC. Its protein product is CASSPPSGRVQETQYF.

This clonotype came up a few times. This chain connects TRBV24-1 to TRBJ2-7; 8 positions agree with TRBD2. CDR1 and CDR2 (germline): KGHDR, SFDVKD. Trimming cost V 7 bases and J 9 bases; bases outside gene matches: 13. This CDR3 region has 14 residues. CDR3 protein: CATSRPDRRGGQYF. The CDR3, as DNA: TGTGCCACCAGCCGCCCGGACCGTCGGGGGGGGCAGTACTTC.

V usage is TRBV7-3 and J usage is TRBJ2-1, with 8 bases matching TRBD2. Trimming cost V 5 bases and J 8 bases; bases outside gene matches: 14. This CDR3 comprises 16 residues. Germline CDR1 reads SGHTA; CDR2 reads FQGTGA. The CDR3 bases are TGTGCCAGCAGCCCCACAACTAGCGGTCCTTCGGATGAGCAGTTCTTC. Translated, it gives CASSPTTSGPSDEQFF.

This clonotype has a handful of counts. This chain joins TRBV10-2 and TRBJ1-5; no clear D gene. This CDR3 region has 14 residues. V lost 3 bases to trimming and J lost 4 bases, with 10 bases between them. Germline V CDR1 and CDR2: WSHSY, SAAADI. CDR3 nucleotide sequence: TGCGCCAGCAGTGAAGGTCAGAGAAATCAGCCCCAGCATTTT. It translates to CASSEGQRNQPQHF.

This chain joins TRBV12-3 or TRBV12-4 and TRBJ2-4; tentatively, D is TRBD2 (6 bases). The CDR3 is 14 residues long. The V end was cut by 3 bases, the J end by 9 bases, with 15 bases between. CDR3 in DNA: TGTGCCAGCAGTTTCGGCGGTGAGGGAGGCATTCAGTACTTC. Protein sequence: CASSFGGEGGIQYF.

This clonotype has ten or more counts. This rearrangement joins TRBV11-2 to TRBJ1-1; 8 positions agree with TRBD1. The CDR3 covers 14 residues. With V trimmed by 3 bases and J by 8 bases, 8 bases remained unmatched. The V gene's germline CDR1 is SGHAT and CDR2 FQNNGV. The CDR3 spells CASSFPGQEREAFF. CDR3 DNA: TGTGCCAGCAGCTTTCCGGGACAGGAAAGAGAAGCTTTCTTT.

The chain is built from TRBV19 and TRBJ2-4; D is possibly TRBD1 (7 bases). The CDR3 length is 16 residues. V lost 3 bases and J lost 2, with 14 bases in between. Germline V gives CDR1 LNHDA, CDR2 SQIVND (reference sequence). The CDR3 sequence is CASSMEGARPKNIQYF. Here the CDR3 DNA reads TGTGCCAGTAGTATGGAGGGGGCTCGGCCCAAAAACATTCAGTACTTC.

In its sample, this clonotype was seen a few times. The rearrangement joins TRBV7-8 to TRBJ1-4, with a weak D call TRBD1 (6 bases). V was cut by 2 bases and J by 4 bases, with 14 bases left in between. The germline V gene has CDR1 SGHVS and CDR2 FQNEAQ. The CDR3 covers 16 residues. The CDR3 reads CASSLSYGQINEKLFF. In DNA, the CDR3 is TGTGCCAGCAGCTTAAGCTACGGACAGATTAATGAAAAACTGTTTTTT. The full variable domain, completed using reference TRBV7-8 and TRBJ1-4, is GAGVSQSPRYKVAKRGQDVALRCDPISGHVSLFWYQQALGQGPEFLTYFQNEAQLDKSGLPSDRFFAERPEGSVSTLKIQRTQQEDSAVYLCASSLSYGQINEKLFFGSGTQLSVL.

This clonotype was seen ten or more times. The chain links TRBV19 to TRBJ1-5; TRBD1 matches at 9 bases. The ends lost 9 bases at V and 2 bases at J; junction bases unmatched: 8. The germline gives CDR1 LNHDA, CDR2 SQIVND (reference sequence). This CDR3 has 15 amino acids. The CDR3 DNA reads as TGTGCCAGCGAGGACAGGGGTAAAGGCAATCAGCCCCAGCATTTT. Its protein is CASEDRGKGNQPQHF. Full variable domain (missing parts from reference TRBV19 and TRBJ1-5): DGGITQSPKYLFRKEGQNVTLSCEQNLNHDAMYWYRQDPGQGLRLIYYSQIVNDFQKGDIAEGYSVSREKKESFPLTVTSAQKNPTAFYLCASEDRGKGNQPQHFGDGTRLSIL.

The sample holds one count of this clonotype. V gene TRBV12-3 or TRBV12-4 combines with J gene TRBJ2-3, with 8 bases aligning to TRBD1. J was trimmed by 4 bases and V by 6 bases; bases with no gene match: 6. The CDR3 has 14 amino acids. CDR3 sequence: CASRTGVRADTQYF. The CDR3 nucleotides are TGTGCCAGCAGGACAGGGGTCCGGGCAGATACGCAGTATTTT.

This clonotype was seen only a few times. This chain links TRBV29-1 with TRBJ2-1, with TRBD2 identical over 13 bases. The CDR3 sequence is 16 residues long. The ends lost 7 bases at V and 9 bases at J; junction bases unmatched: 15. Germline CDR1 reads SQVTM; CDR2 reads ANQGSEA. The CDR3 protein is CSAVLTSGRGLGEQFF. CDR3 DNA sequence: TGCAGCGCGGTACTTACTAGCGGGAGGGGCCTAGGTGAGCAGTTCTTC.

The chain recombines TRBV30 with TRBJ2-2; D possibly corresponds to TRBD2 (7 bases). V lost 3 bases and J lost 6, with 11 bases in between. The CDR3 contains 13 residues. In germline, CDR1 is GTSNPN, CDR2 SVGIG (reference sequence). DNA for the CDR3: TGTGCCTGGAGCGCCGGGGGGCCCGGGGAGCTGTTTTTT. Protein product: CAWSAGGPGELFF.

This clonotype was found a few times. The chain links TRBV25-1 to TRBJ1-3; a weak D match, TRBD1 (5 bases). The germline V gene has CDR1 MGHDK and CDR2 SYGVNS. V was cut by 7 bases and J by 1 base, with 5 bases left in between. This CDR3 region has 12 residues. The CDR3 loop reads CASTGSGNTIYF. In nucleotides, the CDR3 is TGTGCCAGCACAGGGTCTGGAAACACCATATATTTT.

The genes are TRBV3-1 and TRBJ1-5, with a tentative D call TRBD1 (5 bases). This CDR3 is built from 15 residues. V was trimmed by 5 bases and J by 0 bases, leaving 11 bases between them. The germline V gene encodes CDR1 LGHDT and CDR2 YNNKEL (reference sequence). This CDR3 is CASSWGWLSNQPQHF. Written as DNA, the CDR3 is TGTGCCAGCAGCTGGGGGTGGCTTAGCAATCAGCCCCAGCATTTT.